This TCR beta chain was observed in a study of blood T cell repertoires in COVID-19. Assay: immunoSEQ multiplex PCR; the TCRdb copy retains only in-frame clones and omits some. In the table there are some 220,000 clones, around 80% of which are singletons. Germline assignment: CDR1 SGHRS and CDR2 YFSETQ. Trimming took off 0 bases at V and 1 base at J, with 11 bases between the two ends. The CDR3 runs to 16 residues. The source material was peripheral blood. The receptor comes from a woman in her seventies with acute or convalescent COVID-19. V gene TRBV5-1 combines with J gene TRBJ1-3; D perhaps matches TRBD1 (6 bases). CDR3 in DNA: TGCGCCAGCAGCTTGGTGGACAGCGCGTCTGGAAACACCATATATTTT. Translating it yields CASSLVDSASGNTIYF.